The following is a T cell receptor (beta chain) sequence with its context. Its target is unknown. The data derive from a study of a mutant IDH1 vaccine in newly diagnosed glioma. This CDR3 is 13 amino acids long. Trimming left V 2 bases short and J 1 base short, with 5 bases between. CDR1 and CDR2 (germline): MDHEN, SYDVKM. Some clones are missing from TCRdb's copy, which holds only in-frame ones; the method was immunoSEQ multiplex PCR. The data contain 60,000 or so clones, under 90% of them singletons. Time point defined: week 5, during vaccination. Vaccine doses each comprised 300 ug of mutant IDH1 20-mer peptide, with topical imiquimod.

The chain is built from TRBV28 and TRBJ1-1, with a possible D match to TRBD1 (5 bases). The sequence derives from a woman between 45 and 60 years old with glioma. The sequencing used PBMCs, collected from a glioma patient whose treatment included an IDH1 peptide vaccine. CDR3 DNA: TGTGCCAGCAGTTTAGGGGGGAACACTGAAGCTTTCTTT. This encodes CASSLGGNTEAFF.